These 21 T cell receptor beta chains came from one sample sequenced in a study of blood T cell repertoires in COVID-19. The table came from immunoSEQ multiplex PCR; TCRdb's copy has only in-frame clones and leaves some out. The sample consists of 380,000 or so clones, 70% to 90% of them appearing once. Source material: PBMCs or T cells enriched from blood (not recorded which). Receptor source: a woman aged 40-49 years with acute COVID-19.

This clone appeared a single time. The J gene is TRBJ1-5, the V gene TRBV12-3 or TRBV12-4, with D unresolved. V lost 3 bases to trimming and J lost 6 bases, with 6 bases between them. The CDR3 spans 12 residues. The CDR3 DNA reads as TGTGCCAGCAGTTTTTTGGCTCAGCCCCAGCATTTT. Translated: CASSFLAQPQHF.

The chain links TRBV27 to TRBJ2-2, with D possibly TRBD1 on 6 matching bases. CDR1 is MNHEY, CDR2 SMNVEV, per germline (reference sequence). The V and J ends lost 8 bases and 0 bases respectively, with 16 bases between them. There are 16 residues in the CDR3. CDR3 nucleotide sequence: TGTGCCAGCCATCGGACAGCCAGGCCGAACACCGGGGAGCTGTTTTTT. It is translated as CASHRTARPNTGELFF.

This rearrangement joins TRBV7-6 to TRBJ2-1; a weak D match, TRBD1 (6 bases). V lost 0 bases and J 0 bases, leaving 6 bases between the germline ends. Germline assignment: CDR1 SGHVS and CDR2 FNYEAQ. The CDR3 is 15 residues long. The CDR3: CASSLAGASYNEQFF. Written as DNA, the CDR3 is TGTGCCAGCAGCTTAGCGGGGGCCTCCTACAATGAGCAGTTCTTC. The full variable domain, completed using reference TRBV7-6 and TRBJ2-1, is GAGVSQSPRYKVTKRGQDVALRCDPISGHVSLYWYRQALGQGPEFLTYFNYEAQQDKSGLPNDRFSAERPEGSISTLTIQRTEQRDSAMYRCASSLAGASYNEQFFGPGTRLTVL.

The chain recombines TRBV3-1 (or the pseudogene TRBV3-2) with TRBJ1-2; tentative D call: TRBD1 (6 bases). The CDR3 has 16 amino acids. Looked up from germline, CDR1 is LGHDT and CDR2 is YNNKEL (reference sequence). V was clipped by 4 bases and J by 7 bases, with 22 bases between them. CDR3 nucleotide sequence: TGTGCCAGCAGCCCCGGGCAGGGGAAAGAGTTTGGTGGCTACACCTTC. This translates into CASSPGQGKEFGGYTF.

This clone was observed a single time. The rearrangement uses TRBV11-2 and TRBJ1-3; TRBD1 might be the D (6 bases). V lost 2 bases to trimming and J lost 5 bases, with 16 bases between them. CDR3 length equals 16 residues. Germline CDR1 SGHAT, CDR2 FQNNGV. The DNA for the CDR3 is TGTGCCAGCAGCTTAATGATAAGACAGGAGAGAAACACCATATATTTT. Translation: CASSLMIRQERNTIYF.

The chain combines TRBV7-9 with TRBJ1-4; D might be TRBD1 (5 bases). The ends were cut back, 3 bases at V and 10 bases at J, with 24 bases in the middle. The CDR3 loop spans 17 amino acids. CDR1 SEHNR and CDR2 FQNEAQ come from the germline V gene (reference sequence). The CDR3 here is CASSLRPQGNTNTKLFF. In DNA, the CDR3 is TGTGCCAGCAGCTTGCGTCCCCAGGGCAACACGAATACAAAACTGTTTTTT.

The gene calls are TRBV4-1 and TRBJ1-6; TRBD1 matches at 7 bases. Germline assignment: CDR1 MGHRA and CDR2 YSYEKL. There are 13 residues in the CDR3. Germline trimming cut 7 bases from V and 9 bases from J; bases unmatched to any gene: 6. The chain's CDR3 is CASNRDSGSPLHF. The CDR3 nucleotides read TGCGCCAGCAACAGGGACAGCGGTTCACCCCTCCACTTT.

V is TRBV6-5 and J is TRBJ2-7, with TRBD1 matching over 7 bases. CDR1 is MNHEY, CDR2 SVGAGI, per germline. Germline trimming cut 6 bases from V and 0 bases from J; bases unmatched to any gene: 8. The CDR3 contains 15 residues. CDR3 nucleotide sequence: TGTGCCAGCAGCATAAACCGGGACAGCTCCTACGAGCAGTACTTC. This codes for CASSINRDSSYEQYF.

The J gene is TRBJ2-7, the V gene TRBV18; 14 positions agree with TRBD2. This CDR3 contains 15 residues. Germline-derived CDR1 and CDR2 are KGHSH and LQKENI. The V segment lost 3 bases and the J segment 3 bases; nucleotides outside the gene matches: 1. The CDR3 sequence is CASSPGLAGDYEQYF. CDR3 DNA sequence: TGTGCCAGCTCACCGGGACTAGCGGGGGACTACGAGCAGTACTTC.

The chain employs TRBV4-1 and TRBJ2-1; 9 positions match TRBD2. CDR1 MGHRA and CDR2 YSYEKL come from the germline V gene. The V gene end was trimmed by 0 bases and the J gene end by 4 bases; junction bases not matched to a gene: 4. The CDR3 is 16 residues long. The CDR3 spells CASSQDYSGGYNEQFF. The CDR3 region has the DNA TGCGCCAGCAGCCAAGATTACAGCGGGGGGTACAATGAGCAGTTCTTC.

The chain links TRBV7-6 to TRBJ1-4; D ambiguous. The CDR3 is 15 residues long. Per germline, CDR1 SGHVS and CDR2 FNYEAQ. Trimming took 3 bases from V and 2 from J, leaving 10 bases between them. The CDR3 bases are TGTGCCAGCAGCTTGCGGGGAGTTACTAATGAAAAACTGTTTTTT. It yields the protein CASSLRGVTNEKLFF.

Here the CDR3 reads CASSYSNTGWPGEQYF. CDR3 sequence (DNA): TGTGCCAGCAGTTACTCGAATACCGGCTGGCCGGGTGAGCAGTACTTC. The chain uses TRBV6-2 or TRBV6-3 and TRBJ2-7, with D uncertain. Deletions cut 0 bases from V and 7 bases from J, with 19 bases between. Germline CDR1 reads MNHEY; CDR2 reads SVGEGT. The CDR3 runs to 16 residues.

The J gene is TRBJ2-7, the V gene TRBV25-1, with no clear D. CDR3 length: 13 amino acids. V was shortened by 5 bases and J by 3 bases, with 11 bases between the two germline ends. From germline, CDR1 is MGHDK and CDR2 SYGVNS. The chain's CDR3 is CASSNEDNYEQYF. In DNA, the CDR3 is TGTGCCAGCAGTAACGAGGATAACTACGAGCAGTACTTC.

The chain uses TRBV11-2 and TRBJ2-7; possibly TRBD2 for D (5 bases). The germline V and J ends were trimmed by 2 bases and 4 bases, with 12 bases remaining between them. The CDR3 is made up of 14 amino acids. Germline V gene data show CDR1 as SGHAT and CDR2 as FQNNGV. In nucleotides, the CDR3 is TGTGCCAGCAGCTTATCTCGGGGTGGTTACGAGCAGTACTTC. Its protein product is CASSLSRGGYEQYF. Filled out from reference TRBV11-2 and TRBJ2-7, the complete variable domain reads EAGVAQSPRYKIIEKRQSVAFWCNPISGHATLYWYQQILGQGPKLLIQFQNNGVVDDSQLPKDRFSAERLKGVDSTLKIQPAKLEDSAVYLCASSLSRGGYEQYFGPGTRLTVT.

The J gene is TRBJ2-2, the V gene TRBV10-3, with 11 positions matching TRBD2. The germline CDR1 and CDR2 sequences are ENHRY and SYGVKD. This CDR3 has 17 amino acids. The J segment lost 2 bases and the V segment lost 4 bases, leaving 6 bases of the junction unmatched. This CDR3 is CAISGASGGSNTGELFF. The CDR3 bases are TGTGCCATCAGTGGGGCTAGCGGGGGGTCAAACACCGGGGAGCTGTTTTTT.

The chain joins TRBV5-1 to TRBJ2-5; TRBD2 agrees at 11 bases. V trimming: 0 bases; J trimming: 1 base; junction bases outside the gene matches: 5. Germline-derived CDR1 and CDR2 are SGHRS and YFSETQ. This CDR3 spans 17 amino acids. CDR3: CASSLGLAGGPQETQYF. The CDR3 DNA reads TGCGCCAGCAGCTTGGGCCTAGCGGGGGGACCCCAAGAGACCCAGTACTTC.

The chain is built from TRBV5-1 and TRBJ1-2, with D possibly being TRBD1 (5 bases). This CDR3 contains 12 residues. Trimming cost V 7 bases and J 6 bases, with 13 bases left between them. Germline values: CDR1 SGHRS, CDR2 YFSETQ. The CDR3: CASSWGRDGYTF. The CDR3 DNA reads TGCGCCAGCTCATGGGGCCGGGATGGCTACACCTTC.

The V and J genes are TRBV29-1 and TRBJ1-1; the D gene is possibly TRBD1 (5 bases). Germline values: CDR1 SQVTM, CDR2 ANQGSEA. There are 13 residues in the CDR3. The V end was cut by 3 bases, the J end by 0 bases, with 8 bases between. In DNA form, the CDR3 reads TGCAGCGTTGACCAGGGCATGAACACTGAAGCTTTCTTT. Its translation is CSVDQGMNTEAFF.

This chain uses TRBV3-1 (or the pseudogene TRBV3-2) with TRBJ2-3, with unresolved D. CDR1 LGHDT and CDR2 YNNKEL come from the germline V gene (reference sequence). This CDR3 comprises 11 residues. The V gene lost 1 base and the J gene lost 14 bases, with 10 bases spanning the gap. CDR3 sequence: CASSQGWRSYF. CDR3 bases: TGTGCCAGCAGCCAAGGTTGGAGATCGTATTTT.

Concerning this clone itself: The junction differs from germline at one of its ends, possibly a read error. The chain recombines TRBV12-3 or TRBV12-4 with TRBJ2-7, with 9 nucleotides matching TRBD2. This CDR3 is built from 12 residues. The CDR3: CASSLGLAVPHF. The CDR3 DNA reads as TGTGCCAGCAGTTTAGGACTAGCGGTCCCCCACTTC.

The genes are TRBV14 and TRBJ1-2, with D perhaps matching TRBD1 (5 bases). Per germline, CDR1 SGHDN and CDR2 FVKESK. This CDR3 has 19 residues. The V end lost 0 bases, the J end lost 0 bases, and 20 bases lay between the germline ends. CDR3 DNA: TGTGCCAGCAGCCAAGACCCTCTTCCAGGGCTAGGGGCTAACTATGGCTACACCTTC. This gives the protein CASSQDPLPGLGANYGYTF.